This is a list of T cell receptor beta chains from one sample in a study of technical replicates of blood from a few donors. Profiled with immunoSEQ multiplex PCR; TCRdb holds only in-frame clones, not every one. The data show roughly 79,000 clones, with 85% to 95% seen just once and approximately 0.37% held by the top ten. Sequenced material: T cells isolated from PBMCs. These receptors were collected from a human donor in good health. The CDR3 runs from the conserved cysteine through the conserved F or W. D genes are given only for firm matches. Expanded clones get a size class; other rows say once, few or many, or leave the size out.

j_call d_call clone_size v_call cdr3_nt cdr3_aa
TRBJ2-5 NA once TRBV7-9 TGTGCCAGCAGCCCGAGGTTCACGAGGGGGGGCCAAGAGACCCAGTACTTC CASSPRFTRGGQETQYF
TRBJ2-7 NA NA TRBV20-1 TGCAGTGCTCAGGGGCCCTACGAGCAGTACTTC CSAQGPYEQYF
TRBJ2-7 NA NA TRBV6-5 TGTGCCAGCAGTTACACGGGAGAAAGGAGGTACGAGCAGTACTTC CASSYTGERRYEQYF
TRBJ2-1 NA NA TRBV7-7 TGTGCCAGCAGCTCGATCTCAGTGGTCAATGAGCAGTTCTTC CASSSISVVNEQFF
TRBJ2-7 TRBD1 few TRBV19 TGTGCCAGTAGGGCCCGGGACAGGCATTACGAGCAGTACTTC CASRARDRHYEQYF
TRBJ2-7 NA NA TRBV7-8 TGTGCCAGCAGCTTAGTTATCGGGGACGAGCAGTACTTC CASSLVIGDEQYF
TRBJ1-1 NA NA TRBV7-2 TGTGCCAGCAGCTTAATCCAGGGAAGAATCACTGAAGCTTTCTTT CASSLIQGRITEAFF
TRBJ2-7 NA NA TRBV5-6 TGTGCCAGCAGCGGGGGGTGGGTAGAGAGCTCCTACGAGCAGTACTTC CASSGGWVESSYEQYF
TRBJ1-5 NA NA TRBV7-7 TGTGCTAGCAGCCGAGCAGGTCGGGCAGGGTTTTTGGAGCCCCAGCATTTT CASSRAGRAGFLEPQHF
TRBJ1-2 NA NA TRBV10-2 TGCGCCAGCAGTGAGGCAGGGGAGGGATATGGCTACACCTTC CASSEAGEGYGYTF
TRBJ2-1 TRBD2 NA TRBV7-8 TGTGCCAGCAGTTTCCCGGCGGGAGGGGAAACCTACAATGAGCAGTTCTTC CASSFPAGGETYNEQFF
TRBJ2-3 TRBD2 NA TRBV13 TGTGCCAGCAGCCCGGGTCGGGCGGGAGAGGGTAGCACAGATACGCAGTATTTT CASSPGRAGEGSTDTQYF
TRBJ2-5 NA NA TRBV18 TGTGCCAGCTCACCACCCCAGGAACAAGAGACCCAGTACTTC CASSPPQEQETQYF
TRBJ2-7 NA NA TRBV6-1 TGTGCCAGCAGTGAAGGCCGGACAGACCCCCTCGCATTC CASSEGRTDPLAF
TRBJ2-4 TRBD2 NA TRBV4-1 TGCGCCAGCAGCCAAGGCGCCAGCGGGAGAGTGAACATTCAGTACTTC CASSQGASGRVNIQYF
TRBJ2-5 NA NA TRBV7-9 TGTGCCAGCAGCCCCGGAGAGACCCAGTACTTC CASSPGETQYF
TRBJ2-5 NA NA TRBV18 TGTGCCAGCTCACGAGTAGCAAGCCAAGAGACCCAGTACTTC CASSRVASQETQYF
TRBJ2-1 NA NA TRBV10-3 TGTGCCATCAGTGGAGGGTCATCGAACAATGAGCAGTTCTTC CAISGGSSNNEQFF
TRBJ2-3 TRBD2 NA TRBV7-8 TGTGCCAGCAGCTTTAGCGGGGCTAGCACAGATACGCAGTATTTT CASSFSGASTDTQYF
TRBJ2-7 NA NA TRBV7-9 TGTGCCAGCAGCTTCCTCGGTTACGAGCAGTACTTC CASSFLGYEQYF
TRBJ2-7 NA once TRBV7-3 TGTGCCAGCAGCTTATACGCGGGACCTGCCTCCTACGAGCAGTACTTC CASSLYAGPASYEQYF
TRBJ1-1 NA NA TRBV18 TGTGCCAGCTCACTTTCAGGGAAAGAAGCTTTCTTT CASSLSGKEAFF
TRBJ1-1 TRBD1 NA TRBV6-6 TGTGCCAGCAGATACGGACAGGGGGCTGAAGCTTTCTTT CASRYGQGAEAFF
TRBJ2-7 NA NA TRBV10-3 TGTGCCATCAGTGAGAACGAAACTCCCTTGAGCTCCTACGAGCAGTACTTC CAISENETPLSSYEQYF
TRBJ2-5 NA NA TRBV28 TGTGCCAGCAGGCGGACCGGACAACAGACCCAGTACTTC CASRRTGQQTQYF
TRBJ1-1 TRBD1 NA TRBV5-1 TGCGCCAGCAGCCCCACAGGGGGTTATGCGAACACTGAAGCTTTCTTT CASSPTGGYANTEAFF
TRBJ1-4 TRBD1 NA TRBV9 TGTGCCAGCAGCGTAGCAGGGGGCGCCTTTGAAAAACTGTTTTTT CASSVAGGAFEKLFF
TRBJ2-7 NA NA TRBV30 TGTGCCTGGAGGTCGAAGGGGACTTACGAGCAGTACTTC CAWRSKGTYEQYF
TRBJ2-5 TRBD2 NA TRBV13 TGTGCCAGCAGCTTCCGACTAGCGGGAGTTTCTAAGGAGACCCAGTACTTC CASSFRLAGVSKETQYF
TRBJ1-1 TRBD1 medium-sized TRBV6-6 TGTGCCAGCACTAGACAGGGGATCACTGAAGCTTTCTTT CASTRQGITEAFF
TRBJ1-2 NA NA TRBV4-1 TGCGCCAGCAGCCGGGGCCTCAGTGGCTGGGGCTACACCTTC CASSRGLSGWGYTF
TRBJ2-4 NA NA TRBV28 TGTGCCAGCAGTGGGAGTCCCAAAAACATTCAGTACTTC CASSGSPKNIQYF
TRBJ2-7 NA NA TRBV4-1 TGCGCCAGCAGCCAAGAAACGGGAGTAATGGGAGAGCAGTACTTC CASSQETGVMGEQYF
TRBJ2-5 TRBD2 NA TRBV11-2 TGTGCCAGCAGCTTCTTAACGGGGGGGGAAGAGACCCAGTACTTC CASSFLTGGEETQYF
TRBJ2-2 TRBD1 few TRBV5-4 TGTGCCAGCAGCAAGACAGGGGGCGGAAACACCGGGGAGCTGTTTTTT CASSKTGGGNTGELFF
TRBJ2-3 NA NA TRBV7-8 TGTGCCAGCAGCCCGGAGGGTGGCGGGCTATTCGGTACGCAGTATTTT CASSPEGGGLFGTQYF
TRBJ2-7 NA NA TRBV4-1 TGCGCCAGCAGCTATAGAGAGGCCAACGAGCAGTACTTC CASSYREANEQYF
TRBJ1-2 TRBD1 NA TRBV4-1 TGCGCCAGCAGCCCCACAGGGGATACTTTCTATGGCTACACCTTC CASSPTGDTFYGYTF
TRBJ1-1 NA NA TRBV14 TGTGCCAGCAGCCCCTTCCCGAATACTCAAGCTTTCTTT CASSPFPNTQAFF
TRBJ1-1 TRBD1 NA TRBV4-1 TGCGCCAGCAGCCAATATGTGACAGGGGACACTGAAGCTTTCTTT CASSQYVTGDTEAFF
TRBJ2-5 NA NA TRBV27 TGTGCCAGCAGGGCCTTGGCGGTTAAGTACCAAGAGACCCAGTACTTC CASRALAVKYQETQYF
TRBJ1-1 NA NA TRBV25-1 TGTGCCAGCAGTTGGGGACACCGACCCGAAGCTTTCTTT CASSWGHRPEAFF
TRBJ2-2 NA NA TRBV9 TGTGCCAGCAGCACCCCCCCCAGGGCAGGCGGGGAGCTGTTTTTT CASSTPPRAGGELFF
TRBJ1-1 NA NA TRBV6-5 TGTGCCAGCAGGCTCTCCCCTATGAACACTGAAGCTTTCTTT CASRLSPMNTEAFF
TRBJ1-1 NA NA TRBV10-3 TGTGCCATCAGGGGGGAGGGGGAAGCTTTCTTT CAIRGEGEAFF
TRBJ1-5 NA NA TRBV6-4 TGTGCCAGCAGTGGGGGGGAAAATCAGCCCCAGCATTTT CASSGGENQPQHF
TRBJ1-1 TRBD1 NA TRBV5-1 TGCGCCAGCAGCTTGTCCGGGACAGGGGGGACTGAAGCTTTCTTT CASSLSGTGGTEAFF
TRBJ2-7 TRBD2 NA TRBV7-9 TGTGCCAGCAGCTTACCACCGGGAGGCAGGGACTCCTACGAGCAGTACTTC CASSLPPGGRDSYEQYF
TRBJ2-7 NA NA TRBV11-3 TGTGCCAGCAGCCAGCGCGCCTACGAGCAGTACTTC CASSQRAYEQYF